This TCR beta chain was sequenced during a study of blood T cell repertoires in COVID-19. Overall study context: COVID-19 samples, acute and convalescent, were from the United States, Italy and Spain. From T cells, B-cell-depleted T cells, or PBMCs came the material, which was cDNA or gDNA.

Original handling: The authors estimated nucleated cell counts from reference gene primer amplification. TCRdb's table, derived via immunoSEQ multiplex PCR, lists solely in-frame clones and lacks some. For V, J and clone size, that table is used; D and trimming come from the DNA. Among approximately 190,000 clones listed, 80% to 90% were seen once. Germline lookup yields CDR1 LNHDA and CDR2 SQIVND (reference sequence). This CDR3 contains 14 residues. The V and J ends lost 6 bases and 8 bases, in that order; junction bases with no gene match: 9. Material for sequencing was peripheral blood. The genes are TRBV19 and TRBJ1-4; the match to TRBD1 covers 7 bases. The TCR originated in a woman between 65 and 79 years old with active or convalescent COVID-19. The DNA of the CDR3 is TGTGCCAGTAGGACACAGGGGAGTAGGGAAAAACTGTTTTTT. Amino acids: CASRTQGSREKLFF.